Presented here are 8 T cell receptor beta chains from one specimen sequenced in a study of blood T cell repertoires in COVID-19 (TCRdb year 2020). The method was the immunoSEQ multiplex PCR assay. Here the immuneACCESS table is served through TCRdb, limited to in-frame sequences with V and J called. Missing clones are a known gap in these copies; in checked studies unresolved V genes cover under half, and the rest lacks a known reason. Counted in this sample were about 150,000 clones; approximately 88% of them appeared once. The top ten hold less than 6.5% of the sample. Sample: peripheral blood. The receptors shown here come from a human donor in a cohort sampled during active COVID-19.

This clone was detected only once. The V gene is TRBV10-3, the J gene TRBJ1-2; D remains ambiguous. The CDR3 covers 15 residues. CDR1 and CDR2 (germline): ENHRY, SYGVKD. V was pared by 1 base and J by 3 bases, with 12 bases between. DNA for the CDR3: TGTGCCATCAGTGAGTGGGCAGAACTGGACTATGGCTACACCTTC. Translated: CAISEWAELDYGYTF.

The CDR3 region has the DNA TGTGCCTGGAGTAACTACCGGACTAGCGGGACCCCAGATACGCAGTATTTT. Amino acid sequence: CAWSNYRTSGTPDTQYF. The rearrangement links TRBV30 to TRBJ2-3, with 12 bases matching TRBD2. Germline CDR1 and CDR2: GTSNPN and SVGIG (reference sequence). With V trimmed by 2 bases and J by 4 bases, 10 bases remained unmatched. The CDR3 spans 17 residues.

The chain employs TRBV7-9 and TRBJ2-7; D might be TRBD1 (5 bases). V dropped 2 bases and J dropped 6 bases, with 5 bases sitting between them. The CDR3 is 11 residues long. Germline assignment: CDR1 SEHNR and CDR2 FQNEAQ (reference sequence). The chain's CDR3 is CASSLTGEQYF. CDR3 sequence (DNA): TGTGCCAGCAGCTTAACAGGCGAGCAGTACTTC.

The rearrangement joins TRBV5-1 to TRBJ2-2; D not resolved. Between the trimmed V and J ends, which lost 4 bases and 4 bases, there was a span of 17 bases. This CDR3 is built from 16 residues. Germline CDR1 is SGHRS and CDR2 is YFSETQ. CDR3 region: CASSPPPPFGTGELFF. The DNA for the CDR3 is TGCGCCAGCAGCCCCCCCCCGCCCTTCGGCACCGGGGAGCTGTTTTTT.

The J gene is TRBJ2-5, the V gene TRBV7-2, with 8 bases fitting TRBD2. This CDR3 is built from 17 residues. Germline loops: CDR1 SGHTA, CDR2 FQGNSA. Germline trimming cut 0 bases from V and 1 base from J; bases unmatched to any gene: 7. The CDR3 region is CASSLAIRGGTQETQYF. The CDR3 DNA sequence: TGTGCCAGCAGCTTAGCCATCCGCGGGGGGACCCAAGAGACCCAGTACTTC.

The chain joins TRBV2 to TRBJ2-7; TRBD1 agrees at 9 bases. The CDR3 has 16 amino acids. V lost 7 bases, J lost 6 bases, and 16 bases stayed unmatched. From germline, CDR1 is SNHLY and CDR2 FYNNEI. CDR3 loop: CASILSYPGTGSEQYF. DNA for the CDR3: TGTGCCAGCATCCTATCTTACCCCGGGACAGGGTCCGAGCAGTACTTC.

This clone was picked up one time. The chain is built from TRBV10-3 and TRBJ2-7; TRBD2 matches at 9 bases. The CDR3 has 13 residues. V shed 11 bases and J 0 bases; nucleotides not matched to a gene: 5. CDR1 is ENHRY, CDR2 SYGVKD, per germline. CDR3 loop: CAVQAGGSYEQYF. CDR3 bases: TGTGCCGTCCAAGCGGGAGGCTCCTACGAGCAGTACTTC.

The V and J genes are TRBV9 and TRBJ2-7; TRBD1 might be the D (5 bases). Per germline, CDR1 SGDLS and CDR2 YYNGEE. The CDR3 spans 13 residues. V was clipped by 5 bases and J by 7 bases, with 16 bases between them. The DNA for the CDR3 is TGTGCCAGCAGTGCCGACAGCCCTAGTGAGCAGTACTTC. Amino acid sequence: CASSADSPSEQYF. Drawing the rest from reference TRBV9 and TRBJ2-7, the complete variable domain is DSGVTQTPKHLITATGQRVTLRCSPRSGDLSVYWYQQSLDQGLQFLIQYYNGEERAKGNILERFSAQQFPDLHSELNLSSLELGDSALYFCASSADSPSEQYFGPGTRLTVT.